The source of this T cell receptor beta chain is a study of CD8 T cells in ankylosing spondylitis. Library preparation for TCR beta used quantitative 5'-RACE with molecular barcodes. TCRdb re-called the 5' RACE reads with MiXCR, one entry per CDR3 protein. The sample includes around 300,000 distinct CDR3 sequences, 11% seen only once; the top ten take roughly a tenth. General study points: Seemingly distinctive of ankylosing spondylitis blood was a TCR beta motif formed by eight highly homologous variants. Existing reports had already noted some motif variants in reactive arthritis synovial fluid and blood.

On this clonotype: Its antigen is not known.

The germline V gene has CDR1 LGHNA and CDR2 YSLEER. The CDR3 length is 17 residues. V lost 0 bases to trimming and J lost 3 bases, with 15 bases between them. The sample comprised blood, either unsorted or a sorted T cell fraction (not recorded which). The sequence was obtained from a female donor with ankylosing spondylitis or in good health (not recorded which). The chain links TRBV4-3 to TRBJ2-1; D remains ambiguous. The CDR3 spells CASSQDPHSRLYNEQFF. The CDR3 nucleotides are TGCGCCAGCAGCCAAGATCCCCACAGCCGGCTCTACAATGAGCAGTTCTTC.